Following are 5 T cell receptor beta chains from one sample sequenced in a study of PD-L1 blockade in urothelial cancer. The table came from immunoSEQ multiplex PCR; TCRdb's copy has only in-frame clones and leaves some out. Among 25,000 to 30,000 clones listed, about 88% were seen once. The source was PBMCs, collected around atezolizumab (anti-PD-L1) treatment. Receptors were obtained from a man between 45 and 60 years old with urothelial cancer.

The chain couples TRBV2 to TRBJ2-2; 8 bases agree with TRBD1. V trimming: 5 bases; J trimming: 4 bases; junction bases outside the gene matches: 6. The CDR3 sequence is 15 residues long. Germline loops: CDR1 SNHLY, CDR2 FYNNEI. The CDR3 nucleotides are TGTGCCAGCAGTCCAGGACAGGGTGGCACCGGGGAGCTGTTTTTT. The encoded protein is CASSPGQGGTGELFF.

V gene TRBV4-2 combines with J gene TRBJ2-7; D might be TRBD1 (6 bases). Germline V gives CDR1 LGHNA, CDR2 YNFKEQ. Deletions cut 4 bases from V and 9 bases from J, with 22 bases between. The CDR3 runs to 15 residues. The CDR3 spells CASSRNREPTLVQYF. The CDR3 bases are TGTGCCAGCAGCCGCAACAGGGAACCCACCTTAGTGCAGTACTTC.

The chain has TRBV6-6 and TRBJ2-1, with D unresolved. Germline V lookup: CDR1 MNHNY, CDR2 SVGAGI (reference sequence). This CDR3 spans 12 amino acids. Trimming pared 2 bases from V and 10 bases from J, leaving 9 bases between. CDR3 amino acids: CASSYIQAEQFF. CDR3 in DNA: TGTGCCAGCAGTTACATCCAGGCCGAGCAGTTCTTC.

V gene TRBV10-1 combines with J gene TRBJ2-7; possibly TRBD2 for D (6 bases). The germline gives CDR1 WNHNN, CDR2 SYGVQD (reference sequence). The V gene lost 6 bases and the J gene lost 1 base, with 10 bases spanning the gap. The CDR3 contains 13 residues. The CDR3 DNA follows: TGCGCCAGCAGCGCGGGACGGTCCTACGAGCAGTACTTC. Protein product: CASSAGRSYEQYF.

The chain recombines TRBV7-9 with TRBJ2-5, with a possible D match to TRBD1 (7 bases). This CDR3 spans 15 amino acids. V lost 7 bases to trimming and J lost 1 base, with 16 bases between them. Germline V gene lookup returns CDR1 SEHNR and CDR2 FQNEAQ (reference sequence). CDR3 nucleotides: TGTGCCAGCACCCCCAGGGGGGAGATCCAAGAGACCCAGTACTTC. Translated: CASTPRGEIQETQYF.